This is a list of T cell receptor beta chains from one sample in a study of control samples from healthy donors and cancer patients. This table comes from immunoSEQ multiplex PCR, and its TCRdb copy is limited to in-frame clones, with some not included. In the table there are about 75,000 clones, roughly 94% of which are singletons. The sample consisted of blood. These TCRs come from a woman aged 35 to 49 in good health. Both conserved end residues are part of each CDR3. A D gene is named only where the DNA matches it firmly. Size is stated for part of the rows, as once, few or many counts, or as a class when the clone is expanded.

cdr3_aa,cdr3_nt,v_call,j_call,clone_size,d_call,cdr3_length
CASSYGTDYNEQFF,TGCGCCAGCAGCTACGGGACAGATTACAATGAGCAGTTCTTC,TRBV5-1,TRBJ2-1,NA,TRBD1,14
CASSLQGNGPQHF,TGTGCCAGCAGCTTACAGGGAAATGGGCCCCAGCATTTT,TRBV7-3,TRBJ1-5,NA,NA,13
CASSSLQETQYF,TGTGCCAGCAGTTCCCTCCAAGAGACCCAGTACTTC,TRBV6-2/TRBV6-3,TRBJ2-5,NA,NA,12
CASGSGNEETQYF,TGTGCCAGCGGTAGCGGGAATGAAGAGACCCAGTACTTC,TRBV3-1/TRBV3-2,TRBJ2-5,NA,TRBD2,13
CASSQGDISGTEAFF,TGCGCCAGCAGCCAAGGAGACATAAGTGGGACTGAAGCTTTCTTT,TRBV4-1,TRBJ1-1,NA,NA,15
CASSSSAYEQYF,TGTGCCAGCAGCTCTTCAGCCTACGAGCAGTACTTC,TRBV3-1/TRBV3-2,TRBJ2-7,NA,NA,12
CASSLKVTYEQYF,TGTGCCAGCAGTCTGAAGGTGACCTACGAGCAGTACTTC,TRBV27,TRBJ2-7,NA,NA,13
CASSPEAGGGETQYF,TGTGCCAGCAGCCCTGAGGCGGGAGGGGGCGAGACCCAGTACTTC,TRBV11-2,TRBJ2-5,NA,TRBD2,15
CASRREQLNSPLHF,TGTGCCAGCAGGAGGGAACAGTTAAATTCACCCCTCCACTTT,TRBV25-1,TRBJ1-6,once,NA,14
CASSQGDGSPNTEAFF,TGTGCCAGCAGCCAAGGGGACGGGTCCCCGAACACTGAAGCTTTCTTT,TRBV3-1/TRBV3-2,TRBJ1-1,NA,NA,16
CASSSTGGSYGYTF,TGTGCCAGCAGCTCAACAGGGGGTAGCTATGGCTACACCTTC,TRBV7-3,TRBJ1-2,NA,TRBD1,14
CASSLAGYEQFF,TGTGCCAGCAGCTTAGCCGGGTATGAGCAGTTCTTC,TRBV7-8,TRBJ2-1,few,NA,12
CASSQPGQGFDEQFF,TGCGCCAGCAGCCAACCGGGACAGGGGTTCGATGAGCAGTTCTTC,TRBV4-3,TRBJ2-1,NA,TRBD1,15
CASSSLMTGQNTGELFF,TGTGCCAGCAGTTCCCTTATGACAGGGCAGAACACCGGGGAGCTGTTTTTT,TRBV27,TRBJ2-2,NA,TRBD1,17
CASSFANGGQPQHF,TGTGCCAGCAGCTTCGCGAACGGGGGTCAGCCCCAGCATTTT,TRBV5-5,TRBJ1-5,NA,NA,14
CASSDESGRGSDTQYF,TGTGCCAGCAGTGATGAGAGCGGGAGGGGATCAGATACGCAGTATTTT,TRBV6-1,TRBJ2-3,NA,TRBD2,16
CASSSNRVGEKLFF,TGTGCCAGCAGCTCCAACAGGGTTGGGGAAAAACTGTTTTTT,TRBV7-2,TRBJ1-4,NA,NA,14
CASTRGLGLFGELFF,TGTGCCAGCACAAGAGGACTAGGGTTGTTCGGGGAGCTGTTTTTT,TRBV6-5,TRBJ2-2,NA,TRBD2,15
CASSQDLRPYGYTF,TGTGCCAGCAGCCAAGATCTACGGCCCTATGGCTACACCTTC,TRBV3-1/TRBV3-2,TRBJ1-2,NA,NA,14
CASRYSGEQFF,TGTGCCAGCAGGTATAGCGGGGAGCAGTTCTTC,TRBV7-9,TRBJ2-1,NA,TRBD2,11
CSVEASWVYGYTF,TGCAGCGTTGAAGCTTCGTGGGTTTATGGCTACACCTTC,TRBV29-1,TRBJ1-2,NA,NA,13
CATSRDRASGATDTQYF,TGTGCCACCAGCAGAGATCGGGCTAGCGGGGCCACAGATACGCAGTATTTT,TRBV15,TRBJ2-3,NA,TRBD2,17
CASSLEGGLGQPQHF,TGTGCCAGCAGCTTAGAAGGAGGGCTGGGACAGCCCCAGCATTTT,TRBV11-2,TRBJ1-5,NA,NA,15
CASSLDSLTEAFF,TGCGCCAGCAGCTTGGACAGCCTAACTGAAGCTTTCTTT,TRBV5-1,TRBJ1-1,NA,NA,13
CASSQSEYSNQPQHF,TGCGCCAGCAGCCAAAGCGAGTATAGCAATCAGCCCCAGCATTTT,TRBV4-1,TRBJ1-5,NA,NA,15
CASSYDSKGLYDGYTF,TGTGCCAGCAGTTACGACAGCAAAGGGCTATACGATGGCTACACCTTC,TRBV27,TRBJ1-2,NA,NA,16
CASRPSSSNEQFF,TGTGCCAGCAGACCAAGTTCGTCGAATGAGCAGTTCTTC,TRBV7-9,TRBJ2-1,NA,NA,13
CASSNVVGLAGELVHEQYF,TGTGCCAGCAGCAACGTAGTGGGACTAGCGGGAGAATTGGTCCACGAGCAGTACTTC,TRBV4-2,TRBJ2-7,NA,TRBD2,19
CASSYSIRMENGSYEQYF,TGTGCCAGCAGTTACTCGATTCGCATGGAGAACGGATCCTACGAGCAGTACTTC,TRBV6-2/TRBV6-3,TRBJ2-7,NA,NA,18
CSASPTYEQYF,TGCAGTGCTAGTCCCACCTACGAGCAGTACTTC,TRBV20-1,TRBJ2-7,NA,NA,11
CASSTLGRAGELFF,TGTGCCAGCAGTACATTGGGGCGGGCCGGGGAGCTGTTTTTT,TRBV5-4,TRBJ2-2,NA,NA,14
CATETYLDPRTTGNANNEQFF,TGTGCCACCGAGACATATTTGGACCCCCGCACCACAGGAAACGCCAACAATGAGCAGTTCTTC,TRBV24-1,TRBJ2-1,NA,NA,21
CASSQDFMKGLGDRGYEQYF,TGCGCCAGCAGCCAAGATTTCATGAAGGGTCTGGGGGACAGGGGTTACGAGCAGTACTTC,TRBV4-1,TRBJ2-7,NA,TRBD1,20
CASSLLSVGGPNTGELFF,TGTGCTAGCAGCCTCCTTTCAGTGGGGGGCCCGAACACCGGGGAGCTGTTTTTT,TRBV7-7,TRBJ2-2,NA,NA,18
CASSYTHGSYEQYF,TGTGCCAGCAGTTACACTCACGGATCCTACGAGCAGTACTTC,TRBV6-2/TRBV6-3,TRBJ2-7,few,NA,14
CASTPELGRGNQPQHF,TGTGCCAGTACCCCTGAACTAGGACGGGGTAATCAGCCCCAGCATTTT,TRBV28,TRBJ1-5,NA,NA,16
CAWNGGGAYGYTF,TGTGCCTGGAACGGTGGGGGGGCCTATGGCTACACCTTC,TRBV30,TRBJ1-2,NA,NA,13
CASNTGTINEQFF,TGTGCCAGCAACACAGGGACAATCAATGAGCAGTTCTTC,TRBV6-4,TRBJ2-1,NA,NA,13
CASSLPGGGYEQYF,TGTGCCAGCAGCTTACCAGGGGGAGGCTACGAGCAGTACTTC,TRBV5-8,TRBJ2-7,NA,NA,14
CASRYTAGGYTF,TGTGCCAGCAGGTACACAGCGGGTGGCTACACCTTC,TRBV6-2/TRBV6-3,TRBJ1-2,NA,NA,12
CAISEGGGSSYEQYF,TGTGCCATCAGTGAAGGCGGGGGTAGTTCCTACGAGCAGTACTTC,TRBV10-3,TRBJ2-7,NA,TRBD2,15
CASSPRTGFNNEQFF,TGTGCCAGCTCACCTCGGACAGGATTTAACAATGAGCAGTTCTTC,TRBV18,TRBJ2-1,NA,TRBD1,15
CASSQAGAGSLEKLFF,TGTGCCAGCAGCCAAGCGGGGGCGGGGAGCTTAGAAAAACTGTTTTTT,TRBV4-2,TRBJ1-4,once,NA,16
CASSQTGTPWDTQYF,TGTGCCAGCAGCCAAACGGGGACCCCCTGGGATACGCAGTATTTT,TRBV7-3,TRBJ2-3,NA,NA,15
CASSLEGQGMDTQYF,TGCGCCAGCAGCTTGGAGGGACAGGGGATGGATACGCAGTATTTT,TRBV5-1,TRBJ2-3,NA,TRBD1,15
CAISDGWESRGYTF,TGTGCCATCAGTGATGGGTGGGAGAGCCGAGGCTACACCTTC,TRBV10-3,TRBJ1-2,NA,NA,14
CASSFDGNYGYTF,TGTGCCAGCAGCTTTGATGGGAACTATGGCTACACCTTC,TRBV7-3,TRBJ1-2,NA,NA,13
CASSFPGTNYEQYF,TGTGCCAGCAGCTTCCCTGGGACCAATTACGAGCAGTACTTC,TRBV7-9,TRBJ2-7,NA,NA,14
CASSFVGDGYTF,TGTGCCAGCAGCTTTGTGGGGGATGGCTACACCTTC,TRBV5-5,TRBJ1-2,NA,NA,12
CASSGGTGGNQPQHF,TGTGCCAGCAGCGGGGGGACAGGGGGCAATCAGCCCCAGCATTTT,TRBV7-9,TRBJ1-5,NA,TRBD1,15
CASSPTGTPDWGEQYF,TGTGCCAGCAGCCCAACCGGGACACCCGATTGGGGCGAGCAGTACTTC,TRBV28,TRBJ2-7,NA,NA,16
CASSQGTSVGETQYF,TGTGCCAGCAGCCAAGGGACTAGCGTTGGAGAGACCCAGTACTTC,TRBV3-1/TRBV3-2,TRBJ2-5,NA,TRBD2,15
CASSQGWEREAFF,TGTGCCAGCAGCCAAGGATGGGAACGTGAAGCTTTCTTT,TRBV14,TRBJ1-1,NA,NA,13
CASSPTGSYNEQFF,TGTGCCAGCAGCCCGACAGGAAGCTACAATGAGCAGTTCTTC,TRBV6-4,TRBJ2-1,NA,NA,14
CASSRDGANYGYTF,TGTGCCAGCTCCCGGGACGGTGCTAACTATGGCTACACCTTC,TRBV18,TRBJ1-2,NA,NA,14
CASSEEGYYNEQFF,TGTGCCAGCAGTGAGGAGGGGTACTACAATGAGCAGTTCTTC,TRBV11-2,TRBJ2-1,NA,NA,14
CASSPTGTGHYEQYF,TGTGCCAGTAGCCCTACCGGGACAGGCCACTACGAGCAGTACTTC,TRBV19,TRBJ2-7,NA,TRBD1,15
CASSLVVESGETQYF,TGTGCCAGCAGCTTAGTCGTAGAGTCCGGAGAGACCCAGTACTTC,TRBV7-6,TRBJ2-5,NA,NA,15
CSVPGSMWETQYF,TGCAGCGTTCCCGGGAGCATGTGGGAGACCCAGTACTTC,TRBV29-1,TRBJ2-5,NA,NA,13
CASSSIGEQVTNYGYTF,TGTGCCAGCAGCTCGATCGGGGAACAGGTTACCAACTATGGCTACACCTTC,TRBV7-9,TRBJ1-2,NA,NA,17